One and the same sample provided the 7 T cell receptor beta chains below, sequenced in a study of molecular identifiers for immune sequencing clone quantification. TCRdb re-called the PCR reads with MiXCR, one entry per CDR3 protein. The sample has hundreds of thousands of distinct CDR3 sequences, about 20% seen once. Sequenced: naive CD8+ T cells from blood, with Jurkat cell RNA spiked in. The subset here: FACS-sorted CD8+CD4-CCR7+CD45RA+ naive T cells. The receptors come from a human donor in good health. Some libraries in this study had Jurkat cell RNA spiked in.

This rearrangement joins TRBV7-2 to TRBJ2-2, with D hard to call. Trimming shortened V by 0 bases and J by 7 bases, and 6 bases separated the two germline ends. Germline CDR1 and CDR2: SGHTA and FQGNSA. This CDR3 has 13 residues. The CDR3 region has the DNA TGTGCCAGCAGCTTAGCTTACGGCGGGGAGCTGTTTTTT. It translates to CASSLAYGGELFF.

The rearrangement links TRBV6-5 to TRBJ1-5; D gene unclear. Germline V gene data show CDR1 as MNHEY and CDR2 as SVGAGI. Trimming stripped 5 bases from V and 3 bases from J, with 14 bases between. The CDR3 is 15 amino acids. The CDR3 is CASSPSGSPNQPQHF. The CDR3 nucleotides read TGTGCCAGCAGTCCCAGTGGGAGTCCCAATCAGCCCCAGCATTTT.

This clonotype was counted many times. The chain combines TRBV4-1 with TRBJ2-7; TRBD2 matches at 9 bases. V was clipped by 1 base and J by 5 bases; unmatched bases: 6. CDR3 length: 15 amino acids. Germline V lookup: CDR1 MGHRA, CDR2 YSYEKL. CDR3 protein: CASSQGPGLAHEQYF. CDR3 nucleotide sequence: TGCGCCAGCAGCCAAGGGCCGGGACTAGCCCACGAGCAGTACTTC.

This clonotype was seen more than once but under ten times. The J gene is TRBJ2-5, the V gene TRBV12-3 or TRBV12-4, with 9 bases aligning to TRBD2. V shed 7 bases and J 0 bases; nucleotides not matched to a gene: 6. The CDR3 extends over 15 amino acids. The CDR3 coding sequence is TGTGCCAGCAAAGGGACTAGCAGATACCAAGAGACCCAGTACTTC. The encoded protein is CASKGTSRYQETQYF.

A few counts support this clonotype. V gene TRBV5-6 combines with J gene TRBJ2-2, with TRBD1 as a possible D gene (6 bases). The ends were cut back, 4 bases at V and 4 bases at J, with 11 bases in the middle. Germline V gene data show CDR1 as SGHDT and CDR2 as YYEEEE. This CDR3 is built from 14 residues. Here the CDR3 reads CASSPGQITGELFF. The CDR3 DNA reads TGTGCCAGCAGCCCCGGACAGATCACCGGGGAGCTGTTTTTT. Complete variable domain (other parts from reference TRBV5-6 and TRBJ2-2): DAGVTQSPTHLIKTRGQQVTLRCSPKSGHDTVSWYQQALGQGPQFIFQYYEEEERQRGNFPDRFSGHQFPNYSSELNVNALLLGDSALYLCASSPGQITGELFFGEGSRLTVL.

This clonotype was counted many times. The gene calls are TRBV19 and TRBJ2-7; TRBD1 matches 9 bases. V shed 5 bases and J 11 bases; nucleotides not matched to a gene: 16. CDR1 and CDR2 (germline): LNHDA, SQIVND (reference sequence). CDR3 size: 15 residues. The CDR3 region is CASSVSGTGFREEYF. CDR3 bases: TGTGCCAGTAGTGTATCCGGGACAGGGTTTCGGGAGGAGTACTTC.

This clonotype was detected ten times or more. The V and J genes are TRBV5-4 and TRBJ2-3; possible D gene TRBD2, 6 bases. The CDR3 extends over 14 amino acids. Germline CDR1 and CDR2: SGHNT and YYREEE (reference sequence). Trimming pared 0 bases from V and 4 bases from J, leaving 9 bases between. The CDR3 spells CASSLAGVADTQYF. The DNA of the CDR3 is TGTGCCAGCAGCTTGGCGGGAGTCGCAGATACGCAGTATTTT.